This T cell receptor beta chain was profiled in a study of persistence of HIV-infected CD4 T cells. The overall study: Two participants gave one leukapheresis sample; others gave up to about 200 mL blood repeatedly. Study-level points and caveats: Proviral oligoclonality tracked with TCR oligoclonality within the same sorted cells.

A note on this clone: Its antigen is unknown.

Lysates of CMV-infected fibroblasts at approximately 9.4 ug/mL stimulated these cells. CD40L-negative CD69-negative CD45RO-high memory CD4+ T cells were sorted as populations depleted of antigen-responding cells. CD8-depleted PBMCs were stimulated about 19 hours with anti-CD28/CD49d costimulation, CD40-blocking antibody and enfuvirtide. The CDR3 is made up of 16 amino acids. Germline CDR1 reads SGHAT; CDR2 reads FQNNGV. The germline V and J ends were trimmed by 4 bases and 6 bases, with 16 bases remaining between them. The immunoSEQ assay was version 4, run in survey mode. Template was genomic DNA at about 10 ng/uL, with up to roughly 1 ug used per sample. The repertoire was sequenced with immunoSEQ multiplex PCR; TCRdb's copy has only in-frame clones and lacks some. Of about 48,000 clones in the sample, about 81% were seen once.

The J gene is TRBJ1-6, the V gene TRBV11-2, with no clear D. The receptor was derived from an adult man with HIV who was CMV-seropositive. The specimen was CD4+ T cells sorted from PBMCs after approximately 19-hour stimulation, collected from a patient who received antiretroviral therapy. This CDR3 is CASSSEATLTNSPLHF. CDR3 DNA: TGTGCCAGCAGCTCAGAGGCGACTCTGACTAATTCACCCCTCCACTTT.